The 2 T cell receptor beta chains presented below share a single source sample, sequenced in a study of CD8+ T cells in alopecia areata. In each case, RNA was isolated and then reverse transcribed into cDNA as the sequencing template. The protocol was immunoSEQ multiplex PCR, while the TCRdb copy is restricted to in-frame clones and leaves out a portion. The data show about 210,000 clones, over 60% seen once. The sample's treatment: oral pan-JAK inhibitor, 5-10 mg twice daily. The input for sequencing was CD4+ T cells sorted from blood, taken at week 4, from a patient treated with tofacitinib. These receptors were obtained from a human donor with alopecia areata.

This sequence joins TRBV30 and TRBJ2-5; D gene unclear. Judging by the DNA end, TRBJ2-7 fits better; the J call may be wrong. Germline CDR1 is GTSNPN and CDR2 is SVGIG (reference sequence). The CDR3 sequence is 14 residues long. The CDR3 region is CAWSVQTDSYEQYF. DNA for the CDR3: TGTGCCTGGAGTGTCCAGACGGACTCCTACGAGCAGTACTTC.

This clone was detected a few times. The V gene is TRBV4-3, the J gene TRBJ1-2; tentative D call: TRBD1 (5 bases). V was trimmed by 4 bases and J by 3 bases, leaving 12 bases between them. The CDR3 runs to 14 residues. Germline V gene data show CDR1 as LGHNA and CDR2 as YSLEER. The CDR3 protein is CASSPSQAYYGYTF. The CDR3 nucleotides are TGCGCCAGCAGCCCGTCACAGGCTTACTATGGCTACACCTTC.